The sequence of this T cell receptor beta chain was determined in a study of CD8 T cells in ankylosing spondylitis. The study's findings and limits: Ankylosing spondylitis blood appeared to carry a characteristic TCR beta motif of roughly eight highly homologous variants. In peripheral blood, disease-linked CD8+ clones occurred at relatively low frequencies. Clones linked to disease were reported to show significant enrichment in matched ankylosing spondylitis synovial fluid. Some of these motif variants have turned up before, in reports on reactive arthritis synovial fluid and blood.

The CDR3 length is 14 residues. The ends were cut back, 5 bases at V and 2 bases at J, with 12 bases in the middle. Germline values: CDR1 SGHTA, CDR2 FQGNSA. In TCRdb, the 5' RACE reads were re-called with MiXCR into one record per CDR3 protein. Of 250,000 to 350,000 distinct CDR3 sequences detected, 8% appear once; the ten largest clones hold 13% to 15%. This clonotype was seen more than once but under ten times. Antigen: not known. The sequencing input was blood, either unsorted or a sorted T cell fraction (not recorded which). The chain employs TRBV7-2 and TRBJ1-1; possible D gene TRBD1, 5 bases. This receptor was taken from a male donor with ankylosing spondylitis. This CDR3 reads CASSLRQTNTEAFF. For the CDR3, the DNA is TGTGCCAGCAGCCTTCGACAGACCAACACTGAAGCTTTCTTT.